This T cell receptor beta chain is drawn from a study of CD4 and CD8 cells across lung adenocarcinoma regions. CDR3 length equals 13 residues. Germline CDR1 reads SGHTA; CDR2 reads FQGNSA. This clonotype was seen a handful of times. Donors had localized lung adenocarcinoma, a non-small cell lung cancer. TCRdb re-analysed the PCR reads in MiXCR, keeping a single row per CDR3 protein. The sample shows about 19,000 distinct CDR3 sequences, around 59% of them seen only once. This chain joins TRBV7-2 and TRBJ2-1, with D perhaps matching TRBD1 (6 bases). The J call may not be correct, given that the DNA end is closer to TRBJ2-7. Sequencing used CD8+ T cells from the center of a lung tumor. This receptor was identified in a female donor with lung adenocarcinoma. The CD4 and CD8 labels of this study may be unreliable. The CDR3 here is CASSLDWGLEQYF. As DNA, the CDR3 is TGTGCCAGCAGCTTAGATTGGGGGCTCGAGCAGTACTTC.